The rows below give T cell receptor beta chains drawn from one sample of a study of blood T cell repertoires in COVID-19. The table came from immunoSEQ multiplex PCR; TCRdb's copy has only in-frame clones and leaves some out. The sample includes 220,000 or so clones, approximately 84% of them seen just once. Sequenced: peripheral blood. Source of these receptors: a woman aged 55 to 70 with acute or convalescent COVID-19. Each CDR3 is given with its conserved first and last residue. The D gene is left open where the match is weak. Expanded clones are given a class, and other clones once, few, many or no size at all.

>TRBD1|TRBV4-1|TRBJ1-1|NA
TGCGCCAGCAGCCAGGACCCGGACAGGGGGCTCACTGAAGCTTTCTTT
CASSQDPDRGLTEAFF
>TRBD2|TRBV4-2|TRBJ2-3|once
TGTGCCAGCAGCCAAGATTTAGCGGGGATGTCAGATACGCAGTATTTT
CASSQDLAGMSDTQYF
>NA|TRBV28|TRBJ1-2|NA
TGTGCCAGCAGTTTGCCGCAGGGACTTCATGGCTACACCTTC
CASSLPQGLHGYTF
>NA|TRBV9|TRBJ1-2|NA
TGTGCCAGCAGCGCTACCACTCAGGGTTCCTATGGCTACACCTTC
CASSATTQGSYGYTF
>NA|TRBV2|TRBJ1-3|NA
TGTGCCAGCAGAGCTCTAGAACCCACTGGAAACACCATATATTTT
CASRALEPTGNTIYF
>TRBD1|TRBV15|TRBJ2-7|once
TGTGCCACCAGCAGAGGCCGGACAGGGCAATACGAGCAGTACTTC
CATSRGRTGQYEQYF
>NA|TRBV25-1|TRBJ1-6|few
TGTGCCAGCAGTAGCGGGAATTCACCCCTCCACTTT
CASSSGNSPLHF
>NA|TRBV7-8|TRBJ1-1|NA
TGTGCCAGCAGCTTAGAAGGGACGGACTACATGAACACTGAAGCTTTCTTT
CASSLEGTDYMNTEAFF
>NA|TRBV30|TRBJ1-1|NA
TGTGCCTGGAGTGTTAAGTCCATTGCTAGTGCTTTCTTT
CAWSVKSIASAFF
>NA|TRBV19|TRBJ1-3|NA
TGTGCCAGTAAGCAGGGGTCTGGAAACACCATATATTTT
CASKQGSGNTIYF
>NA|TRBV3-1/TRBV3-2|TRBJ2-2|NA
TGTGCCAGCAGCCATAGGGGTACCCCTAGGATCGGGGAGCTGTTTTTT
CASSHRGTPRIGELFF
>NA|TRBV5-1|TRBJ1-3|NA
TGCGCCAGCAGCTTGGATCAGGGGCTGAGCTCTGGAAACACCATATATTTT
CASSLDQGLSSGNTIYF
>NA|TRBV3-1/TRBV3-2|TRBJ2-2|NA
TGTGCCAGCAGCCAAGATCTCGGGAGTCAGGAAGTCGGGGAGCTGTTTTTT
CASSQDLGSQEVGELFF
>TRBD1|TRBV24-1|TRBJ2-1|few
TGTGCCACCAGTGACTTGGACAGGAATGAGCAGTTCTTC
CATSDLDRNEQFF
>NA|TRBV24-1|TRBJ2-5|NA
TGTGCCACCAGTGAAGGAGGACTGAGAGAGACCCAGTACTTC
CATSEGGLRETQYF
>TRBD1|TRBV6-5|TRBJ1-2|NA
TGTGCCAGCAGACCTGGACAGGGGGCTAACTATGGCTACACCTTC
CASRPGQGANYGYTF
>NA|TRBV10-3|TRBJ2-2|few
TGTGCCATCACCCCAAGAAAGGGAGGCACCGGGGAGCTGTTTTTT
CAITPRKGGTGELFF
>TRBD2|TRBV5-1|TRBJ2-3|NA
TGCGCCAGCAGCTTGGGCCCGGGACTAGCGGGGACAAACCCAAGACCAGATACGCAGTATTTT
CASSLGPGLAGTNPRPDTQYF
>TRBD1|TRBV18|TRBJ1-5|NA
TGTGCCAGCTCACCCAGTCCGGGACAGGGGGCCCGAGATAGCAATCAGCCCCAGCATTTT
CASSPSPGQGARDSNQPQHF
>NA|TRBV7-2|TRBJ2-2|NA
TGTGCCAGCAGCTTAATCGCGGGAAACTTGAACACCGGGGAGCTGTTTTTT
CASSLIAGNLNTGELFF
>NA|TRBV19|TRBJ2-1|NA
TGTGCCAGTAGTAGGGGGGAATCCTCCTACAATGAGCAGTTCTTC
CASSRGESSYNEQFF
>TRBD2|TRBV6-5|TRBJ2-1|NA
TGTGCCAGCAGGGGCACTAGCGGGGGGGCCTATGAGCAGTTCTTC
CASRGTSGGAYEQFF
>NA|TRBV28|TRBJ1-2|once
TGTGCCAGCAGACAGGGACGGACAATATATGGCTACACCTTC
CASRQGRTIYGYTF
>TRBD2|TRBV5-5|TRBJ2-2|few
TGTGCCAGCAGTTACAGCAGCGGGGGGGCCACCGGGGAGCTGTTTTTT
CASSYSSGGATGELFF
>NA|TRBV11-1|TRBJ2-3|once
TGTGCCAGCCGCGGGGATTCAGCAGATACGCAGTATTTT
CASRGDSADTQYF
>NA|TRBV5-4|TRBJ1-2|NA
TGTGCCAGCAGCTTGACTGGGACTTCCGTCTTCACCTTC
CASSLTGTSVFTF
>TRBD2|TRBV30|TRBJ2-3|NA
TGTGCCTGGACCCCCGGGGGGGGCAGGACAGATACGCAGTATTTT
CAWTPGGGRTDTQYF
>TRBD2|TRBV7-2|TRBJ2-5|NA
TGTGCCAGCAGCCCCAGAGGTGGCGGGGGGATTTTGGCTCTGGAGACCCAGTACTTC
CASSPRGGGGILALETQYF
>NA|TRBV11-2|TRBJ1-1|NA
TGTGCCAGCAGCTCCTATCGTGCCCCTGGACATGGCACTGAAGCTTTCTTT
CASSSYRAPGHGTEAFF
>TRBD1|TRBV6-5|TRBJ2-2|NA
TGTGCCAGCAGTCGCGACAGGGAGATGGCCGGGGAGCTGTTTTTT
CASSRDREMAGELFF
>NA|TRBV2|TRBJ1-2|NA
TGTGCCAGCAGTGTACGGGTTTTCGACAACTATGGCTACACCTTC
CASSVRVFDNYGYTF
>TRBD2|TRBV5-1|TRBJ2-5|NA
TGCGCCAGCAGCTCGCCTCGGACTAGCGGTACCCAAGAGACCCAGTACTTC
CASSSPRTSGTQETQYF
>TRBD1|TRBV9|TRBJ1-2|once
TGTGCCAGCAGCGTAGGTGAAGGGGGCTTCGAGAAAGGCTACACCTTC
CASSVGEGGFEKGYTF
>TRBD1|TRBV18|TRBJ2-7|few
TGTGCCAGCTCAAAGGGACAGGGGGTGAACGCGCAGTACTTC
CASSKGQGVNAQYF
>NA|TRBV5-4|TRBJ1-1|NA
TGTGCCAGCACCCCTCGGGGTGTAACGCCGAACACTGAAGCTTTCTTT
CASTPRGVTPNTEAFF
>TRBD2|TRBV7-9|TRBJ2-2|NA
TGTGCCAGCAGCTTGGCGGGGGCGAACACCGGGGAGCTGTTTTTT
CASSLAGANTGELFF
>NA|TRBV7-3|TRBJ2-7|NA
TGTGCCAGCAGCTTGATCAGGTCCAGCGAGCAGTACTTC
CASSLIRSSEQYF
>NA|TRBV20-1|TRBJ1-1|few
TGCAGTGCCTCTGGGGGGACTGAAGCTTTCTTT
CSASGGTEAFF
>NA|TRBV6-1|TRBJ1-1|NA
TGTGCCAGCAGTGAAGGGGGACTGTTGAACACTGAAGCTTTCTTT
CASSEGGLLNTEAFF
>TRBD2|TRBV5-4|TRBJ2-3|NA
TGTGCCAGCAGCCCCGCGCAGCGGGGGGCAGATACGCAGTATTTT
CASSPAQRGADTQYF
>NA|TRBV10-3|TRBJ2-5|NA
TGTGCCATCAGTGAGCCGCAAGAGACCCAGTACTTC
CAISEPQETQYF
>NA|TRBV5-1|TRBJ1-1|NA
TGCGCCAGCAGCTTGTTTCAGGGGAGCACTGAAGCTTTCTTT
CASSLFQGSTEAFF
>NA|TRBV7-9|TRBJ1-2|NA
TGTGCCAGCAGCTTGGCAGGGGATAACTATGGCTACACCTTC
CASSLAGDNYGYTF
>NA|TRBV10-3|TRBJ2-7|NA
TGCAGTTGCGGGGCTGGGAAGACCTACGAGCAGTACTTC
CSCGAGKTYEQYF
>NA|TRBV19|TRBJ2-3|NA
TGTGCCAGTAGTCGGCAGGGGACAGATACGCAGTATTTT
CASSRQGTDTQYF
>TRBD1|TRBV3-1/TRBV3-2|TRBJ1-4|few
TGTGCCAGCAGCCGAGGCGGGGGCAGGGGGCGAGAAAAACTGTTTTTT
CASSRGGGRGREKLFF
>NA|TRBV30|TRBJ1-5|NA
TGTGCCTGGAGTGTACAATCTGGGCCCCAGCATTTT
CAWSVQSGPQHF
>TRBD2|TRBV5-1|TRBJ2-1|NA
TGCGCCAGCAGCTTGGCCATATTTGCGGCTAGCGGGGGGTGGGGAAATGAGCAGTTCTTC
CASSLAIFAASGGWGNEQFF
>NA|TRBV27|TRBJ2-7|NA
TGTGCCAGACCACCTGTTAAGAACCCTAGGCTTTTATCATACGAGCAGTACTTC
CARPPVKNPRLLSYEQYF